This TCR beta chain came from a study of shared clonotypes between healthy human individuals. Libraries were prepared by immunoSEQ multiplex PCR; TCRdb keeps only in-frame clonotypes and omits some of them. The sample lists 2.5 million or so clones; approximately 94% were seen once. Regarding this clone: Its antigen is unknown.

The V end lost 4 bases, the J end lost 0 bases, and 13 bases lay between the germline ends. The CDR3 runs 16 residues. Per germline, CDR1 MNHEY and CDR2 SVGAGI. Notes on the study in general: Non-shared clonotypes were found to have lower generation probabilities than the clonotypes that were shared by all four of the sorted-subset donors. Sharing across a handful of donors was seen in 4% to 6.5% of naive CD4 clonotypes.

Sequenced input: naive CD4+ T cells sorted from blood. Subset specified: CD45RA+ positively selected. The TCR originated in a young man in good health. This chain connects TRBV6-5 to TRBJ1-3; D call uncertain. The DNA of the CDR3 is TGTGCCAGCAGTTCTAGCGCCCTCGCCTCTGGAAACACCATATATTTT. As protein: CASSSSALASGNTIYF.